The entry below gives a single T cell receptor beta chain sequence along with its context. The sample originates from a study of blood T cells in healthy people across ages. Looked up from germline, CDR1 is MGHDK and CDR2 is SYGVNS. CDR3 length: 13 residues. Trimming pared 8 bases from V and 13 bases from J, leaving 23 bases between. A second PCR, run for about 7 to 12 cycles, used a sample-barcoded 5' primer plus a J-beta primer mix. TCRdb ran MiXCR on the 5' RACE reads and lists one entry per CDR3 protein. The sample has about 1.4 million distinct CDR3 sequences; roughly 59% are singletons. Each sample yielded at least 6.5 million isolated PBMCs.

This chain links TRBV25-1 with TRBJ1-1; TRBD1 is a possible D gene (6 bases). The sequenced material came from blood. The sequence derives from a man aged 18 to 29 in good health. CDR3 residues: CASCPSSTGRIFF. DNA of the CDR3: TGTGCCAGCTGCCCTTCCTCCACAGGGAGGATTTTCTTT.